Below are 6 T cell receptor beta chains sequenced from a single sample in a study of shared clonotypes between healthy human individuals (dated by TCRdb to 2020 to 2022). The library relied on the immunoSEQ multiplex PCR assay. In its TCRdb copy, this immuneACCESS table keeps in-frame sequences only and misses some clones. Where compared with another copy, unresolved V genes explain less than half of these, and the others have no known cause. Present in this sample are fewer than 550,000 clones, roughly 85% of which were seen just once. Of the sample, around 12% falls within the top ten clones. The specimen was PBMCs. Receptors were obtained from a woman in her 40s in good health. Some clones in this sample may be carry-over from other donors' samples.

This sequence joins TRBV28 and TRBJ1-4; 7 nucleotides align to TRBD1. The CDR3 contains 15 residues. Germline V gene data show CDR1 as MDHEN and CDR2 as SYDVKM. J gave up 7 bases and V 5 bases, and 10 bases lay outside the gene matches. CDR3: CASSQADRVPEKLFF. In DNA, the CDR3 is TGTGCCAGCAGTCAGGCTGACAGGGTACCTGAAAAACTGTTTTTT.

The chain has TRBV7-2 and TRBJ2-5, with D possibly TRBD2 on 6 matching bases. The length of the CDR3 is 14 residues. The germline gives CDR1 SGHTA, CDR2 FQGNSA. The ends were cut back, 5 bases at V and 5 bases at J, with 15 bases in the middle. The CDR3 DNA sequence: TGTGCCAGCAGCCCCGGGAGTGTTCGGGAGACCCAGTACTTC. This gives the protein CASSPGSVRETQYF.

Notes on this clone: A far larger clone is a single base away, which makes a read error likely. Additional DNA sequences in this sample encode the identical CDR3. The chain combines TRBV30 with TRBJ2-7, with D perhaps given as TRBD1 or TRBD2 (5 bases each). CDR1 is GTSNPN and CDR2 is SVGIG in the germline V gene (reference sequence). The V gene lost 7 bases and the J gene lost 7 bases, with 20 bases spanning the gap. The CDR3 consists of 13 residues. Written as DNA, the CDR3 is TGTGCCTCGCCGGGACCGTCCATCTATGAGCAGTACTTC. Amino acids: CASPGPSIYEQYF. The variable domain in full, with the rest retrieved from reference TRBV30 and TRBJ2-7, is SQTIHQWPATLVQPVGSPLSLECTVEGTSNPNLYWYRQAAGRGLQLLFYSVGIGQISSEVPQNLSASRPQDRQFILSSKKLLLSDSGFYLCASPGPSIYEQYFGPGTRLTVT.

This clone is a singleton in its sample. This chain links TRBV5-1 with TRBJ2-2; no reliable D call. The CDR3 runs to 15 residues. Germline V gene sequence: CDR1 SGHRS, CDR2 YFSETQ. The V end lost 1 base, the J end lost 0 bases, and 7 bases lay between the germline ends. Written as DNA, the CDR3 is TGCGCCAGCAGCTTGAACGATCCGAACACCGGGGAGCTGTTTTTT. Amino acid sequence: CASSLNDPNTGELFF.

The chain uses TRBV5-1 and TRBJ2-1, with D maybe TRBD1 (6 bases). Per germline, CDR1 SGHRS and CDR2 YFSETQ. The CDR3 has 13 residues. Trimming took 5 bases from V and 5 from J, leaving 11 bases between them. The CDR3 sequence is CASRTGGNNEQFF. CDR3 bases: TGCGCCAGCAGGACAGGTGGGAACAATGAGCAGTTCTTC.

This rearrangement joins TRBV7-9 to TRBJ2-2; D call uncertain. The ends were cut back, 6 bases at V and 4 bases at J, with 9 bases in the middle. The CDR3 consists of 13 residues. Germline V gene sequence: CDR1 SEHNR, CDR2 FQNEAQ (reference sequence). In DNA form, the CDR3 reads TGTGCCAGCAGTTTCTTTACCACCGGGGAGCTGTTTTTT. This gives the protein CASSFFTTGELFF.